This T cell receptor beta chain came from a study of T cells in Graves' hyperthyroidism and ophthalmopathy. Study details: Prior to any treatment, at the point of initial diagnosis, peripheral blood was collected. General study findings and limits: Clonotypes that were expanded in thyroid above 0.001 mostly appeared in blood too.

This clonotype was seen more than once but under ten times. Antigen specificity is unknown. Germline assignment: CDR1 DFQATT and CDR2 SNEGSKA (reference sequence). This CDR3 is 13 amino acids long. Trimming left V 6 bases short and J 7 bases short, with 18 bases between. The TCR beta CDR3 regions underwent amplification using RNA transcripts as the source. The HTBI primer set was used in a first-round RT-PCR of the TCR CDR3. TCRdb independently ran MiXCR on the multiplex PCR reads; one entry per CDR3 protein. The profile shows roughly 360,000 distinct CDR3 sequences, about 13% of them singletons. Source material: blood. The chain couples TRBV20-1 to TRBJ2-5, with D possibly being TRBD1 or TRBD2 (7 bases each). This sequence originates from a man aged 25-45 years with Graves' hyperthyroidism that later progressed to Graves' ophthalmopathy. Here the CDR3 reads CSAPAPGGVTQYF. CDR3 DNA: TGCAGTGCCCCTGCCCCAGGGGGGGTGACCCAGTACTTC.